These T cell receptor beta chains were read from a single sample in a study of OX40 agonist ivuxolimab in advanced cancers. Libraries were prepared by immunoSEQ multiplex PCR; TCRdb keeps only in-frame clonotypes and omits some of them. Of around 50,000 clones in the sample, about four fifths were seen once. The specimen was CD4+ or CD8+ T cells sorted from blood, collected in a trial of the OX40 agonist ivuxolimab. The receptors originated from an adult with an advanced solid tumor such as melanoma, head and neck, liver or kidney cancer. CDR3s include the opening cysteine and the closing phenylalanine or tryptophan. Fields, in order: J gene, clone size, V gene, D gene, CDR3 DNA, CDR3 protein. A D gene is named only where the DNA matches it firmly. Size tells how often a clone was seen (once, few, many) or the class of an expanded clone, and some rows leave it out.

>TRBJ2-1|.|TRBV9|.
TGTGCCAGCAGCGTAGGTTCCCAGACTAATGAGCAGTTCTTC
CASSVGSQTNEQFF
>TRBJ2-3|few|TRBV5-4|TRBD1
TGTGCCAGCAGCTTGGAGGACAGGGCCACAGATACGCAGTATTTT
CASSLEDRATDTQYF
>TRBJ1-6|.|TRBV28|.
TGTGCCAGCAGTTTTGTAAATTCACCCCTCCACTTT
CASSFVNSPLHF
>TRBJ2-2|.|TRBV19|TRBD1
TGTGCCAGCGACAGGGCGGCCGGGGAGCTGTTTTTT
CASDRAAGELFF
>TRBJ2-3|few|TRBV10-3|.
TGTGCCATCAGTTTGGGGGATACGCAGTATTTT
CAISLGDTQYF
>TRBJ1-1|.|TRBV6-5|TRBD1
TGTGCCAGCAGTTACGGGACAGGGGTGTGGGGGACTGAAGCTTTCTTT
CASSYGTGVWGTEAFF
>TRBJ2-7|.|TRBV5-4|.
TGTGCCAGCAGCGCGGCCGGGGGAACTACCTACGAGCAGTACTTC
CASSAAGGTTYEQYF
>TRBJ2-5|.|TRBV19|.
TGTGCCAGTAGTTCCGGGTTGGGACAAGAGACCCAGTACTTC
CASSSGLGQETQYF
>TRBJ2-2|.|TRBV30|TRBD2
TGTGCCTGGAGTGTACGGGCGGGAGGAAACACCGGGGAGCTGTTTTTT
CAWSVRAGGNTGELFF
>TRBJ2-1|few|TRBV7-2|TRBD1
TGTGCCAGCAGCTTCCCGGGACAGGGGGCGAATGAGCAGTTCTTC
CASSFPGQGANEQFF
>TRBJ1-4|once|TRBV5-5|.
TGTGCCAGCGGAAGAGAGCCTAATGAAAAACTGTTTTTT
CASGREPNEKLFF
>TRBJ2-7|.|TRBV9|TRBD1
TGTGCCAGCAGCGTAGGGCAGGGGGCAAGAAGAGAGCAGTACTTC
CASSVGQGARREQYF
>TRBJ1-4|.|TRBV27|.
TGTGCCAGCAGTTTATGGTCGGGGGGTAATGAAAAACTGTTTTTT
CASSLWSGGNEKLFF
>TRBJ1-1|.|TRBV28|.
TGTGCCAGCAGCACCCAAAGCCGACCCGGGCTCACTGAAGCTTTCTTT
CASSTQSRPGLTEAFF
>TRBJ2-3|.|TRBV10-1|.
TGCGCCAGCAGTCTTGGGACAACCACAGATACGCAGTATTTT
CASSLGTTTDTQYF
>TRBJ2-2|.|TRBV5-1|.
TGCGCCAGCAGCTTACACAACAGCAGGAACACCGGGGAGCTGTTTTTT
CASSLHNSRNTGELFF